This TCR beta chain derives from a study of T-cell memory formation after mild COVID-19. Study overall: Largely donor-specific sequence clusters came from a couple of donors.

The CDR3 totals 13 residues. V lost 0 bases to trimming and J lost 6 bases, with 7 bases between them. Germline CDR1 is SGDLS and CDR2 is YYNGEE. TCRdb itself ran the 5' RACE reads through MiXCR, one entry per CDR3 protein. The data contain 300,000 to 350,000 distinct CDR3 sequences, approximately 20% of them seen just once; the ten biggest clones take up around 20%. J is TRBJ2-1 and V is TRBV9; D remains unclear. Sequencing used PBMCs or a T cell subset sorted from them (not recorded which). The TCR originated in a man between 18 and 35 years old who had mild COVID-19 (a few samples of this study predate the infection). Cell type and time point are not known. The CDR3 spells CASSVVGVNEQFF. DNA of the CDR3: TGTGCCAGCAGCGTAGTTGGGGTCAATGAGCAGTTCTTC.